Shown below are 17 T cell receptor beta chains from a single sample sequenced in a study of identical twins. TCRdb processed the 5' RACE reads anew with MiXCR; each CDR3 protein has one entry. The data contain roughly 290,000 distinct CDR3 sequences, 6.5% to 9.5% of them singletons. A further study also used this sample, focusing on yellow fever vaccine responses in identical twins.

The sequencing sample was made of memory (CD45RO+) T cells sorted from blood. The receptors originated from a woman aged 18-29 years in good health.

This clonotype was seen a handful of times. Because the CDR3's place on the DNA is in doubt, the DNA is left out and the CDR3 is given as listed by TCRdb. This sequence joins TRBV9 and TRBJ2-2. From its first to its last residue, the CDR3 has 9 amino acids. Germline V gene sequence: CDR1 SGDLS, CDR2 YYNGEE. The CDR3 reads CASFVFLFF.

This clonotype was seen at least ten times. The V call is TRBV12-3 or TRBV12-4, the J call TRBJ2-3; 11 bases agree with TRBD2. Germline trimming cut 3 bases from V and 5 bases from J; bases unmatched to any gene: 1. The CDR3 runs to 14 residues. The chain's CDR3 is CASSFGLAGDTQYF. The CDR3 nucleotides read TGTGCCAGCAGTTTCGGACTAGCGGGAGATACGCAGTATTTT.

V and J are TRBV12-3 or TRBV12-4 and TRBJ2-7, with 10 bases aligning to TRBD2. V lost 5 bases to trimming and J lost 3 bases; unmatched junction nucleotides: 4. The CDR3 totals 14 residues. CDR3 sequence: CASSVGLANYEQYF. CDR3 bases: TGTGCCAGCAGTGTGGGACTAGCGAACTACGAGCAGTACTTC.

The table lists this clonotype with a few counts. The DNA of the CDR3 is TGCGCCAGCAGCGGGTCGACAGGTCCGAACACTGAAGCTTTCTTT. It specifies CASSGSTGPNTEAFF. V is TRBV5-1 and J is TRBJ1-1; a possible D gene is TRBD1 (6 bases). The CDR3 has 15 residues. The V and J ends lost 4 bases and 1 base respectively, with 14 bases between them. CDR1 SGHRS and CDR2 YFSETQ come from the germline V gene.

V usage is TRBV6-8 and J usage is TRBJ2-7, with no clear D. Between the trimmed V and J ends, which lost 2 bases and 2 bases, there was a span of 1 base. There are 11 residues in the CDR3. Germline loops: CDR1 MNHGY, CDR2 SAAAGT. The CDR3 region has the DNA TGTGCCAGCAGTTACCCCTACGAGCAGTACGTC. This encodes CASSYPYEQYV.

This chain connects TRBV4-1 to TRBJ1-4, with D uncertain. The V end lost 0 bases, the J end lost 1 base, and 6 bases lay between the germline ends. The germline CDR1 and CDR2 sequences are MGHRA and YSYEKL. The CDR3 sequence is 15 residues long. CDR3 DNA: TGCGCCAGCAGCCAAGATTGGGGAACTAATGAAAAACTGTTTTTT. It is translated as CASSQDWGTNEKLFF.

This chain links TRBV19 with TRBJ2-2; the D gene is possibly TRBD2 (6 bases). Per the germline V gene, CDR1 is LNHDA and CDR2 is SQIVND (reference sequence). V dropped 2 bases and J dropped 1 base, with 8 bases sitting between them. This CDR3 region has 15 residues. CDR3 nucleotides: TGTGCCAGTAGTATATGGCGGGAGAACACCGGGGAGCTGTTTTTT. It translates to CASSIWRENTGELFF. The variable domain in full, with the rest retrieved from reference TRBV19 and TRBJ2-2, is DGGITQSPKYLFRKEGQNVTLSCEQNLNHDAMYWYRQDPGQGLRLIYYSQIVNDFQKGDIAEGYSVSREKKESFPLTVTSAQKNPTAFYLCASSIWRENTGELFFGEGSRLTVL.

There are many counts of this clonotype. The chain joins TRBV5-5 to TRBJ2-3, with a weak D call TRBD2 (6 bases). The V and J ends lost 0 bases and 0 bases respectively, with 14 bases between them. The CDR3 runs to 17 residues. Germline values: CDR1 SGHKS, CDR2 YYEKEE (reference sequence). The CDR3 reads CASSLDAGMISTDTQYF. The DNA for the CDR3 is TGTGCCAGCAGCTTGGACGCGGGGATGATTAGCACAGATACGCAGTATTTT.

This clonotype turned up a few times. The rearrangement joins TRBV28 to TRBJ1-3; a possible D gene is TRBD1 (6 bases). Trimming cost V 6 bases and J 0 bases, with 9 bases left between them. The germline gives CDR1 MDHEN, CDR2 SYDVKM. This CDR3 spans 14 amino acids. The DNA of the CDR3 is TGTGCCAGCAGCGACAGGATCTCTGGAAACACCATATATTTT. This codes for CASSDRISGNTIYF.

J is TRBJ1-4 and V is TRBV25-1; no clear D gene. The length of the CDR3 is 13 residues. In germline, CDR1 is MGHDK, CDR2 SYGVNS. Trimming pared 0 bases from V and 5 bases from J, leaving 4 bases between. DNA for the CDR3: TGTGCCAGCAGTGAATATTTGAATGAAAAACTGTTTTTT. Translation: CASSEYLNEKLFF.

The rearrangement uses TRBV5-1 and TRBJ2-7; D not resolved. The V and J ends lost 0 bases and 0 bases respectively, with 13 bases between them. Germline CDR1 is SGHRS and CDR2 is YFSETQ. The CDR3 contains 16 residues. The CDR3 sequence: CASSLAVQLFSYEQYV. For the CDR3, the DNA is TGCGCCAGCAGCTTGGCCGTACAGCTGTTCTCCTACGAGCAGTACGTC.

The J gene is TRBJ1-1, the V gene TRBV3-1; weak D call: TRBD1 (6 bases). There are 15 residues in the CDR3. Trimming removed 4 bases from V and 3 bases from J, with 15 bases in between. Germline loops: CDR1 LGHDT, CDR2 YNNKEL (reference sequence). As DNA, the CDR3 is TGTGCCAGCAGCCGTGGTCAGGGGTTGTACACTGAAGCTTTCTTT. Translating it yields CASSRGQGLYTEAFF.

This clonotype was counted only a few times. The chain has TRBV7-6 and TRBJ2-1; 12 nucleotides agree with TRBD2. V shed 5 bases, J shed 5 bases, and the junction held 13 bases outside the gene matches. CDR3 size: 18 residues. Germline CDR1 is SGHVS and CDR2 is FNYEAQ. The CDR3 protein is CASSTLLVTSGGNNEQFF. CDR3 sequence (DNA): TGTGCCAGCAGCACGCTCCTAGTGACTAGCGGGGGAAACAATGAGCAGTTCTTC.

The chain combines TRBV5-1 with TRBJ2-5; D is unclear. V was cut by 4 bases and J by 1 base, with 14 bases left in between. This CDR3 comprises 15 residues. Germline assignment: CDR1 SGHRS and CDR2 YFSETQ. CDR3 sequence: CASSQPGRGQETQYF. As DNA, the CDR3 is TGCGCCAGCAGCCAACCCGGGCGTGGCCAAGAGACCCAGTACTTC.

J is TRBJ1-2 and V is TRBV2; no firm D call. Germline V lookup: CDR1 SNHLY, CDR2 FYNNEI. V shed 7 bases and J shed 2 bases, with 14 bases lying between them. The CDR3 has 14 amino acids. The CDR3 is CASIARRQNYGYTF. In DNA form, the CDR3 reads TGTGCCAGCATCGCCCGAAGGCAGAACTATGGCTACACCTTC. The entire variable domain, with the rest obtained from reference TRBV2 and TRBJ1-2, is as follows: EPEVTQTPSHQVTQMGQEVILRCVPISNHLYFYWYRQILGQKVEFLVSFYNNEISEKSEIFDDQFSVERPDGSNFTLKIRSTKLEDSAMYFCASIARRQNYGYTFGSGTRLTVV.

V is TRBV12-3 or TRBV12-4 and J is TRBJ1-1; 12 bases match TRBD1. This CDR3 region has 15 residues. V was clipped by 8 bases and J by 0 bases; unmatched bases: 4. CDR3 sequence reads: CASLGTGGVNTEAFF. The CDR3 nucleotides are TGTGCCAGCTTGGGGACAGGGGGCGTGAACACTGAAGCTTTCTTT.

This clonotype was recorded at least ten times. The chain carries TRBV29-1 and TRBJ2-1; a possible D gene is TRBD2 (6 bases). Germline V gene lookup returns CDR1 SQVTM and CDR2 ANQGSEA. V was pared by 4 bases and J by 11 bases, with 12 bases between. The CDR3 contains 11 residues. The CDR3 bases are TGCAGCGTTGCGGTCGGGGGAAAGCAGTTCTTC. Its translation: CSVAVGGKQFF.